The source of this TCR beta chain is a study of cytomegalovirus exposure and HLA in healthy donors (dated by TCRdb to between 2016 and 2019). For context, the study as a whole: In an earlier analysis of some 610 of the donors, about 270 Gb of sequence data and 117 million unique TCR beta sequences from about 179 million T cells were reported. Every discovery cohort repertoire had been produced on one sequencing platform. A later analysis re-examined previously published TCR beta repertoires from more than 600 donors and added high-resolution HLA genotyping to investigate patterns of TCR occurrence. Five DR-DQ haplotypes were handled as single units for association and clustering, since linkage in the cohort was strong. The study was designed to test whether signatures of past pathogen exposure could be identified by cataloging public T cell receptors. An earlier analysis of several hundred of the donors applied high-throughput TCR beta sequencing to assess whether each TCR beta V gene segment acted as functional or pseudogenic. HLA typing included class I and class II loci at four-digit resolution. On average, around 240,000 unique TCR beta nucleotide sequences were sequenced per donor among 398 genotyped donors of the cohort, with roughly a sixth of those sequences being non-productive. An early release that covered about 600 HLA-typed donors contained approximately 300 gigabases of sequencing data and about 84 million unique TCR sequences. Among the roughly 400 genotyped donors, under 90% belonged to the genetic ancestry cluster associated with self-reported Caucasian donors. A separate validation cohort of roughly 130 different subjects was used in addition to the 666-subject first cohort. Typing coverage differed by locus: A, B, C, DRB1 and DQB1 were typed in roughly 620-630 donors, DQA1 in approximately 520, DPA1 in around 580, and DPB1 in approximately 450. Donor age, sex, ethnicity and CMV serostatus were compiled alongside the repertoire data. A later genetic analysis took genome-wide SNP genotypes for about 65% of the 666 donors and used that subset as a discovery cohort. To predict cytomegalovirus infection status, the study combined high-throughput TCR immunosequencing, statistical association of individual TCRs with disease status, and machine learning. Rather than drawing on any new phenotypic data, the later analysis identified candidate immune exposures from TCR beta sequences and the way those sequences occurred across donors. The study used immunosequencing to profile the T cell repertoires of 666 subjects and linked those repertoires to cytomegalovirus serostatus.

Notes on this clone: It has no known antigen specificity. Base qualities are not provided; no much larger clone lies one nucleotide away.

The cohort comprised fewer than 700 healthy bone marrow donors. At the time of sampling, all cohort members were nominally healthy, though unrecorded immune exposures were likely present. The donor tested CMV seropositive, placing the donor among the 290 or so seropositive members of the cohort. A peripheral blood sample was provided by each donor, and peripheral blood mononuclear cells were used for TCR beta sequencing. The Qiagen DNeasy Blood Extraction Kit was used to extract genomic DNA from the blood cell samples. Trimmed from V: 4 bases; trimmed from J: 4 bases; junction bases lacking a gene match: 6. CDR1 and CDR2 are read off the germline V gene as MNHNS and SASEGT. The CDR3 runs 16 residues from the cysteine to the phenylalanine. The read is trimmed to its CDR3 DNA, 48 bases read in frame from base 1. Library preparation was by the immunoSEQ multiplex PCR assay. For the multiplex PCR, a mixture combining 60 forward primers for TCR Vbeta segments and 13 reverse primers for TCR Jbeta segments was used. The CDR3 region of rearranged TCR beta genes was amplified from genomic DNA with a multiplex PCR assay. On the Illumina HiSeq System, the amplified TCR beta libraries were sequenced as 87-base-pair reads. As for the authors' bioinformatics: In a later analysis, 80 million or so unique TCR beta chains were counted across the 650 to 700 repertoires, and approximately 11 million of these chains were shared by at least two donors. Raw reads were error-corrected and collapsed into unique sequences by a nearest-neighbor algorithm in which closely related sequences were merged to remove PCR and sequencing errors. To assign V, D and J gene segments, CDR3 sequences were aligned to IMGT reference sequences. For a sequence to be retained, a match of at least six nucleotides to both a V gene segment and a J gene segment was required. Rearrangements were classified as productive when the CDR3 lacked stop codons and remained in frame with V and J, and all other rearrangements were classified as non-productive. Following IMGT convention, CDR3 was defined as the stretch from the second conserved V-encoded cysteine to the conserved J-encoded phenylalanine. The earlier analysis of 587 of the donors excluded sequences that lacked an unambiguous match to a single V gene segment. An earlier analysis of 550 to 650 of the donors classified V segments as functional when productive rearrangements were above 56.7% and as segregating when the standard deviation between donors was above 5%. A statistical classification framework was built to diagnose cytomegalovirus status from the catalog of TCR beta chain sequences. A later analysis assigned V and J genes by comparing TCR nucleotide sequences with IMGT/GENE-DB human TR gene sequences. The TCRdist pipeline was used in a later analysis to assign CDR3 sequences and most-parsimonious VDJ recombination scenarios. In a later analysis, each TCR beta chain was defined by its CDR3 amino acid sequence together with its V-gene family, and reads lacking a unique V-gene family were excluded. As a way to deal with suspected cross-contamination and a sequencing artifact, a later analysis dropped hundreds of nucleotide sequences that were highly shared and had low generation probability. In a later analysis, a clonal expansion index for each public chain was calculated from normalized within-repertoire ranks of inferred template counts. Generation probabilities in a later analysis came from a VDJ recombination model fitted to out-of-frame rearrangements, and those results were checked against IGoR. In a later analysis, TCR-TCR, TCR-HLA and TCR-CMV co-occurrence was scored with hypergeometric tests, and a repertoire-size bias correction was applied to TCR pairs. A later analysis estimated false discovery rates by permuting HLA or CMV assignments 20 times. In a later analysis, co-occurring TCRs were grouped using DBSCAN, and TCRdist sequence similarity was added for clustering within HLA-allele-positive subsets. For co-occurrence clustering, repertoires with fewer than 30,000 or more than 120,000 public chains were excluded, along with four or five repertoires with anomalous nucleotide sharing. TCRdb holds this immuneACCESS table with in-frame rearrangements only. Some clones are missing; in checked studies, unresolved V genes explain under half, and the rest has no known cause. That table is the source of V, J and clone size, and D and trimming were worked out from the DNA. In this sample the table shows about 180,000 clones, roughly 82% of which occur a single time. The top ten clones comprise approximately 1.2% of the sample.

Beyond this particular receptor, the publication reports: Because counts were too low, about 18 rarely observed V segments, including chromosome 9 orphons, were excluded from the earlier analysis of 587 of the donors. Sequencing depth was assumed to be roughly uniform across donors in the presence/absence analyses, though that assumption may not hold. Because HLA typing was unavailable for some donors at each locus, only the typed subset was used in association tests. According to a later analysis, most CMV-associated TCR beta chains appeared to be HLA-restricted, and the HLA associations seemed to be driven largely by CMV exposure. Assigning TCR associations to individual alleles was difficult when HLA alleles, especially DR and DQ, strongly co-occurred. Most TCR sequences were observed very rarely across donors, whereas some public TCRs were present in many individuals. In a later analysis, several top co-occurrence clusters were reported to appear linked to parvovirus B19, influenza, CMV and Epstein-Barr virus. A later analysis associated around 16,000 TCR beta sequences with specific HLA alleles at a false discovery rate of 0.05. Because the 87-base-pair reads could not distinguish some IMGT-functional V segments, including TRBV6-2 and TRBV6-3, those segments were excluded. A later analysis found that TCR association rates varied across HLA loci, with DRB1 alleles showing the most associated TCRs and HLA-C alleles the fewest. The only immune exposure information available for the cohort was CMV serostatus. The authors suggested that the approach could potentially be extended to other disease states and immunological phenotypes. A further reported finding was that TCR beta sequences accurately predicted the HLA-A and HLA-B alleles for most subjects in the first cohort. A group of highly shared sequence variants was considered likely to be a technical artifact of the sequencing pipeline. A few of the identified cytomegalovirus-associated TCR beta chains were confirmed in vitro to be specific for cytomegalovirus antigens. The study gave a list of 150 to 200 TCR beta chains associated with cytomegalovirus. The cohort was sequenced for TCR beta chains only, and without alpha or paired-chain data the features that could be detected were limited. In an earlier analysis of about 600 of the donors, most TCR beta V segments appeared in productive rearrangements about 90% or about 30% of the time, broadly matching IMGT annotations. Linkage disequilibrium might explain the correlated functional status among segregating V segments, but an unknown experimental factor could not be excluded. V-gene and J-gene trimming of TCR beta chains was associated with a missense DCLRE1C variant in a later genetic analysis, and the association was replicated in an independent cohort. According to a later genetic analysis, donors in an Asian-associated ancestry cluster had fewer N-insertions in productive TCRs than the approximately 610-donor mean. Cytomegalovirus status was reported to be diagnosed by the classifier with high specificity and sensitivity in both the original and validation cohorts. In a later analysis, HLA-associated TCR beta chains were found to be more clonally expanded and to have lower generation probabilities than equally common non-associated chains.

Sequencing used PBMCs. This chain joins TRBV6-1 to TRBJ2-2; 10 bases in the junction line up with TRBD2. The receptor comes from a girl aged 2-10 years in good health and CMV-seropositive. The nucleotides are TGTGCCAGCAGTGTTCCCGGGACTAGCGTCACCGGGGAGCTGTTTTTT. Its translation reads: CASSVPGTSVTGELFF.